These 21 T cell receptor beta chains came from one sample sequenced in a study of CD8+ T cells in alopecia areata. RNA extraction and reverse transcription yielded cDNA as sequencing template. Clones were sequenced by immunoSEQ multiplex PCR, and TCRdb holds only the in-frame ones, with some missing. The table records under 110,000 clones, 50% to 60% of them present only once. Noted treatment: oral pan-JAK inhibitor, 5-10 mg twice daily. Sequenced here: CD8+ T cells sorted from blood, sampled between weeks 55 and 65, from a patient treated with tofacitinib. The receptors here all came from a human donor with alopecia areata.

This chain joins TRBV7-2 and TRBJ2-7; D is ambiguous. CDR1 is SGHTA and CDR2 is FQGNSA in the germline V gene. This CDR3 is 14 amino acids long. The V and J ends lost 5 bases and 0 bases respectively, with 11 bases between them. The CDR3 region is CASSPPGLSYEQYF. The CDR3 DNA sequence: TGTGCCAGCAGCCCCCCCGGTCTCTCCTACGAGCAGTACTTC.

The J gene is TRBJ1-1, the V gene TRBV30, with unresolved D. CDR3 length equals 14 residues. V lost 0 bases to trimming and J lost 6 bases, with 14 bases between them. Germline-derived CDR1 and CDR2 are GTSNPN and SVGIG (reference sequence). In DNA form, the CDR3 reads TGTGCCTGGAGTGTGGCACTTGGCTTGGCTGAAGCTTTCTTT. It encodes CAWSVALGLAEAFF.

The chain employs TRBV5-1 and TRBJ2-3; D gene uncertain. V lost 4 bases and J 2 bases, leaving 11 bases between the germline ends. The CDR3 loop spans 14 amino acids. The germline CDR1 and CDR2 sequences are SGHRS and YFSETQ. The CDR3 nucleotides are TGCGCCAGCAGCCCCACTTATTTCACAGATACGCAGTATTTT. The encoded protein is CASSPTYFTDTQYF.

The chain is built from TRBV27 and TRBJ2-2; 10 bases agree with TRBD2. Germline V gene sequence: CDR1 MNHEY, CDR2 SMNVEV (reference sequence). Trimming removed 7 bases from V and 5 bases from J; junction bases left unmatched: 7. The CDR3 sequence is 15 residues long. CDR3 amino acids: CASKVAGGSTGELFF. In DNA, the CDR3 is TGTGCCAGCAAGGTAGCGGGGGGATCTACCGGGGAGCTGTTTTTT.

This chain connects TRBV30 to TRBJ2-7, with 7 bases that match TRBD1. V lost 0 bases to trimming and J lost 6 bases; unmatched junction nucleotides: 8. The germline V gene has CDR1 GTSNPN and CDR2 SVGIG (reference sequence). The CDR3 has 14 residues. For the CDR3, the DNA is TGTGCCTGGAGTGTATCTGCCAGGGGGTCCGAGCAGTACTTC. Protein sequence: CAWSVSARGSEQYF.

This clone came up once. The chain combines TRBV15 with TRBJ1-1; D is perhaps TRBD1 (5 bases). Germline loops: CDR1 LNHNV, CDR2 YYDKDF (reference sequence). The V and J ends lost 3 bases and 0 bases respectively, with 8 bases between them. The CDR3 is made up of 14 amino acids. The CDR3 spells CATSRVQVNTEAFF. The DNA for the CDR3 is TGTGCCACCAGCAGGGTACAGGTGAACACTGAAGCTTTCTTT.

This chain uses TRBV11-1 with TRBJ2-1; 11 bases agree with TRBD1. Unmatched junction bases numbered 9, after V lost 6 bases and J lost 8 bases. The germline V gene has CDR1 SGHAT and CDR2 FQDESV (reference sequence). The CDR3 is 15 amino acids. The CDR3 DNA sequence: TGTGCCAGCAGTGTTGGGACAGGGGGTATGGATGAGCAGTTCTTC. Translated, it gives CASSVGTGGMDEQFF. The full variable domain, with the rest looked up from reference TRBV11-1 and TRBJ2-1, is EAEVAQSPRYKITEKSQAVAFWCDPISGHATLYWYRQILGQGPELLVQFQDESVVDDSQLPKDRFSAERLKGVDSTLKIQPAELGDSAMYLCASSVGTGGMDEQFFGPGTRLTVL.

The chain recombines TRBV13 with TRBJ1-1; 9 positions agree with TRBD1. The V gene end was trimmed by 2 bases and the J gene end by 0 bases; junction bases not matched to a gene: 7. This CDR3 has 17 residues. Germline V lookup: CDR1 PRHDT, CDR2 FYEKMQ (reference sequence). The DNA of the CDR3 is TGTGCCAGCAGCTTAATGGGACAGGGAGTTTTGAACACTGAAGCTTTCTTT. Protein sequence: CASSLMGQGVLNTEAFF.

This clone occurred a few times. The chain uses TRBV4-1 and TRBJ1-5; a weak D match, TRBD1 (5 bases). The CDR3 covers 15 residues. V gave up 1 base and J gave up 6 bases, with 13 bases separating them. Germline CDR1 is MGHRA and CDR2 is YSYEKL. As DNA, the CDR3 is TGCGCCAGCAGCCAAGGCACCGCGGGGACTCAGCCCCAGCATTTT. Residues: CASSQGTAGTQPQHF.

This rearrangement joins TRBV21-1 to TRBJ2-5; TRBD2 is the table's D call and was not checked against the DNA. TRBV21-1 is marked as a pseudogene. This CDR3 spans 16 amino acids. CDR3 sequence: CASSKARGLAEETQYF. CDR3 nucleotide sequence: TGTGCCAGCAGCAAAGCGCGGGGACTAGCGGAAGAGACCCAGTACTTC.

The J gene is TRBJ1-1, the V gene TRBV19; perhaps TRBD1 as D (6 bases). The CDR3 runs to 13 residues. Germline V CDR1 and CDR2: LNHDA, SQIVND (reference sequence). Trimming took 5 bases from V and 4 from J, leaving 11 bases between them. This CDR3 is CASSQGRFTEAFF. CDR3 nucleotides: TGTGCCAGTAGTCAGGGGAGATTCACTGAAGCTTTCTTT.

The chain is built from TRBV6-5 and TRBJ2-1; no clear D gene. Germline V CDR1 and CDR2: MNHEY, SVGAGI. This CDR3 has 13 residues. V was trimmed by 4 bases and J by 2 bases, leaving 6 bases between them. This CDR3 is CASSSSTYNEQFF. As DNA, the CDR3 is TGTGCCAGCAGTTCCTCGACCTACAATGAGCAGTTCTTC.

The chain carries TRBV19 and TRBJ2-3, with D tentatively TRBD2 (5 bases). Per germline, CDR1 LNHDA and CDR2 SQIVND (reference sequence). V lost 8 bases and J 0 bases, leaving 9 bases between the germline ends. This CDR3 region has 13 residues. The DNA of the CDR3 is TGTGCCAGTCGGGGAACTAGCACAGATACGCAGTATTTT. Protein sequence: CASRGTSTDTQYF.

This chain uses TRBV18 with TRBJ2-5; 7 nucleotides align to TRBD1. Looked up from germline, CDR1 is KGHSH and CDR2 is LQKENI. The ends lost 4 bases at V and 1 base at J; junction bases unmatched: 6. CDR3 length: 15 amino acids. As DNA, the CDR3 is TGTGCCAGCTCACTCGGACAGGAGCTCCAAGAGACCCAGTACTTC. The encoded protein is CASSLGQELQETQYF.

This clone was counted at least ten times. The CDR3 region has the DNA TGTGCCAGCAGAAAAACTAGCGGTAGCACAGATACGCAGTATTTT. Encoded protein: CASRKTSGSTDTQYF. The chain links TRBV6-4 to TRBJ2-3, with 8 bases that match TRBD2. The CDR3 runs to 15 residues. V trimming: 6 bases; J trimming: 0 bases; junction bases outside the gene matches: 5. Germline CDR1 reads MRHNA; CDR2 reads SNTAGT.

The genes are TRBV2 and TRBJ1-6; D gene unclear. V was pared by 0 bases and J by 10 bases, with 7 bases between. CDR1 and CDR2 (germline): SNHLY, FYNNEI. This CDR3 contains 13 residues. For the CDR3, the DNA is TGTGCCAGCAGTGAAGCTGATGGCTCACCCCTCCACTTT. It specifies CASSEADGSPLHF.

This chain links TRBV9 with TRBJ1-5; unclear D gene. Germline V lookup: CDR1 SGDLS, CDR2 YYNGEE. CDR3 size: 15 residues. The ends were cut back, 0 bases at V and 2 bases at J, with 9 bases in the middle. The CDR3 coding sequence is TGTGCCAGCAGCGTAGGAGGGTCTGGCAATCAGCCCCAGCATTTT. Amino acid sequence: CASSVGGSGNQPQHF.

This chain's CDR3 is CASSAVLGTGLNIQYF. CDR3 DNA sequence: TGTGCCAGCAGTGCTGTCCTCGGGACAGGGCTAAACATTCAGTACTTC. This chain links TRBV6-6 with TRBJ2-4; 9 bases align to TRBD1. The CDR3 runs to 16 residues. CDR1 MNHNY and CDR2 SVGAGI come from the germline V gene (reference sequence). After removal of 5 bases from V and 6 bases from J, the junction contained 11 bases not matched to a gene.

The count of this clone is one. The V gene is TRBV25-1, the J gene TRBJ1-1, with 10 nucleotides matching TRBD1. V trimming: 6 bases; J trimming: 6 bases; junction bases outside the gene matches: 4. Germline CDR1 MGHDK, CDR2 SYGVNS. This CDR3 has 13 amino acids. The CDR3 DNA sequence: TGTGCCAGCAGGGGACAGGGGAGGCCTGAAGCTTTCTTT. Protein sequence: CASRGQGRPEAFF.

This chain connects TRBV10-3 to TRBJ2-7; 8 bases fit TRBD2. Germline trimming cut 7 bases from V and 6 bases from J; bases unmatched to any gene: 5. The CDR3 consists of 12 residues. Germline CDR1 is ENHRY and CDR2 is SYGVKD. The CDR3 nucleotides read TGTGCCATCAAGGGACTAGGGGGCGAGCAGTACTTC. Translating it yields CAIKGLGGEQYF.

The genes are TRBV6-5 and TRBJ2-2; no clear D. The V gene lost 0 bases and the J gene lost 8 bases, with 4 bases spanning the gap. The CDR3 has 12 amino acids. CDR1 is MNHEY and CDR2 is SVGAGI in the germline V gene. CDR3 sequence (DNA): TGTGCCAGCAGTTACTCAGAGGGGGAGCTGTTTTTT. As protein: CASSYSEGELFF.